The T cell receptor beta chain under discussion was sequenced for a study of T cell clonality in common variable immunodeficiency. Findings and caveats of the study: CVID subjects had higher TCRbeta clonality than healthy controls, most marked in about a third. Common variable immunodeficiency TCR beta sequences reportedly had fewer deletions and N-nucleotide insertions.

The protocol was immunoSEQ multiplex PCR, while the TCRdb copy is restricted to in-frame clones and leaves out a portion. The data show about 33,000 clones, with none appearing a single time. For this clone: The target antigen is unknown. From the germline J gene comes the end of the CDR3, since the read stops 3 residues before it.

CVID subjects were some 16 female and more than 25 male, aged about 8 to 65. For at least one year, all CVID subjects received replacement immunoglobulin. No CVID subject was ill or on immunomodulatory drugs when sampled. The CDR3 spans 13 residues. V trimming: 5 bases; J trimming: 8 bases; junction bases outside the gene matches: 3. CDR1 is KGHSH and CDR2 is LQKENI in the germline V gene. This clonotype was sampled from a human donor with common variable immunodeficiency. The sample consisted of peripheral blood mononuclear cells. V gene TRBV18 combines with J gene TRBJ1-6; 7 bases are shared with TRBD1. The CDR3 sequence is CASSTTGDSPLHF. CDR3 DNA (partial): TGTGCCAGCTCAACTACAGGGGATTCACCC. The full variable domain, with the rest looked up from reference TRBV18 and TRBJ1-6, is NAGVMQNPRHLVRRRGQEARLRCSPMKGHSHVYWYRQLPEEGLKFMVYLQKENIIDESGMPKERFSAEFPKEGPSILRIQQVVRGDSAAYFCASSTTGDSPLHFGNGTRLTVT.